This TCR beta chain is drawn from a study of T cell repertoires in cytomegalovirus infection. On the study more broadly: Selection of CMV epitopes for the study included recently identified HLA-C-restricted and well-studied HLA-B-restricted ones. From public TCR beta signatures came an indication of both CMV infection and matching HLA type. Study observations and caveats: Cumulative frequency of public TCR beta families picked out carriers of CMV plus the relevant HLA.

V lost 2 bases to trimming and J lost 13 bases, with 12 bases between them. The CDR3 runs to 13 residues. To note about this clonotype: No antigen is known for it.

TCRdb re-analysed the reads in MiXCR, keeping a single row per CDR3 protein. This repertoire shows 600,000 to 700,000 distinct CDR3 sequences, about 33% found once; its top ten account for over 15%. The sample was cultured PBMCs, taken from culture after CMV antigen stimulation. This clonotype was obtained from a human donor in good health (CMV status not recorded). Some clones in this sample may be carry-over from other donors' samples. The rearrangement uses TRBV12-3 or TRBV12-4 and TRBJ1-6; D remains ambiguous. DNA for the CDR3: TGTGCCAGCAGTTTAAAACGGTCGGTTCCCCTCCACTTT. Protein sequence: CASSLKRSVPLHF.